This passage covers 20 T cell receptor beta chains from one sample sequenced in a study of T cells in Graves' hyperthyroidism and ophthalmopathy. The TCR beta CDR3 regions underwent amplification using RNA transcripts as the source. Initially, a first-round RT-PCR of the TCR CDR3 employed the HTBI primer set. TCRdb re-analysed the multiplex PCR reads in MiXCR, keeping a single row per CDR3 protein. The top ten clones hold about two fifths of a sample with a few hundred thousand distinct CDR3 sequences, 46% of them seen once. Specimen: peripheral blood or thyroid tissue (not recorded which). All receptors derive from an adult woman with Graves' disease, either hyperthyroidism or ophthalmopathy (not recorded which).

This clonotype was observed a few times. The junction does not match germline at one end; this may be a read error. The rearrangement links TRBV10-3 to TRBJ1-6; 7 positions agree with TRBD1. This CDR3 region has 16 residues. Germline values: CDR1 ENHRY, CDR2 SYGVKD. Here the CDR3 reads CAIRESGTALYSPLHF. CDR3 bases: TGTGCCATCAGGGAGTCCGGGACAGCCCTTTATTCACCCCTCCACTTT.

This clonotype appeared many times. The rearrangement links TRBV20-1 to TRBJ1-5, with TRBD1 identical over 10 bases. The germline CDR1 and CDR2 sequences are DFQATT and SNEGSKA (reference sequence). This CDR3 has 18 amino acids. With V trimmed by 0 bases and J by 3 bases, 11 bases remained unmatched. CDR3 residues: CSARDRQGARNINQPQHF. The CDR3 DNA follows: TGCAGTGCTAGAGATCGACAGGGGGCGCGAAATATCAATCAGCCCCAGCATTTT.

The chain recombines TRBV7-3 with TRBJ2-7; tentative D call: TRBD2 (7 bases). This CDR3 has 12 residues. CDR1 SGHTA and CDR2 FQGTGA come from the germline V gene. The V gene lost 3 bases and the J gene lost 6 bases, with 9 bases spanning the gap. This CDR3 is CASSFGGAEQYF. CDR3 sequence (DNA): TGTGCCAGCAGCTTTGGGGGGGCCGAGCAGTACTTC.

The chain links TRBV20-1 to TRBJ1-1; D ambiguous. V lost 6 bases to trimming and J lost 4 bases, with 12 bases between them. Germline CDR1 and CDR2: DFQATT and SNEGSKA (reference sequence). This CDR3 is built from 12 residues. CDR3 in amino acids: CSAHYPGTEAFF. In DNA form, the CDR3 reads TGCAGTGCCCACTATCCTGGCACTGAAGCTTTCTTT.

The gene calls are TRBV5-6 and TRBJ2-7; D might be TRBD2 (6 bases). Trimming shortened V by 0 bases and J by 3 bases, and 10 bases separated the two germline ends. The CDR3 sequence is 14 residues long. Germline V lookup: CDR1 SGHDT, CDR2 YYEEEE. CDR3 amino acids: CASSLATSVYEQYF. CDR3 nucleotide sequence: TGTGCCAGCAGCTTGGCGACTAGTGTCTACGAGCAGTACTTC.

V and J are TRBV7-8 and TRBJ2-5; D is ambiguous. V was cut by 5 bases and J by 4 bases, with 8 bases left in between. Germline loops: CDR1 SGHVS, CDR2 FQNEAQ. The CDR3 extends over 12 amino acids. The CDR3 protein is CASSPAAETQYF. The CDR3 DNA reads as TGTGCCAGCAGCCCCGCTGCAGAGACCCAGTACTTC. Looking up the rest from reference TRBV7-8 and TRBJ2-5 gives the full variable domain: GAGVSQSPRYKVAKRGQDVALRCDPISGHVSLFWYQQALGQGPEFLTYFQNEAQLDKSGLPSDRFFAERPEGSVSTLKIQRTQQEDSAVYLCASSPAAETQYFGPGTRLLVL.

V is TRBV3-1 and J is TRBJ1-1; D gene unclear. Per the germline V gene, CDR1 is LGHDT and CDR2 is YNNKEL (reference sequence). The CDR3 spans 13 residues. Trimming took off 8 bases at V and 4 bases at J, with 14 bases between the two ends. The CDR3 spells CASVEVPGTEAFF. CDR3 bases: TGTGCCAGCGTCGAAGTTCCGGGCACTGAAGCTTTCTTT.

This clonotype came up once. The chain couples TRBV25-1 to TRBJ2-5; no firm D call. Trimming cost V 5 bases and J 5 bases, with 15 bases left between them. The CDR3 totals 14 residues. Germline V gene lookup returns CDR1 MGHDK and CDR2 SYGVNS. The CDR3 region is CASSYGRSRETQYF. CDR3 DNA sequence: TGTGCCAGCAGTTACGGGCGTTCAAGGGAGACCCAGTACTTC.

The chain combines TRBV20-1 with TRBJ1-6; no reliable D call. CDR3 length: 13 residues. V was cut by 0 bases and J by 14 bases, with 14 bases left in between. In germline, CDR1 is DFQATT, CDR2 SNEGSKA (reference sequence). CDR3 nucleotides: TGCAGTGCTAGAGATTCACGACAAGAGTCCCTCCACTTT. It yields the protein CSARDSRQESLHF.

The V gene is TRBV27, the J gene TRBJ2-7; TRBD1 matches at 8 bases. Per the germline V gene, CDR1 is MNHEY and CDR2 is SMNVEV (reference sequence). J lost 2 bases, V lost 2 bases, and 5 bases had no gene match. The CDR3 loop spans 15 amino acids. The CDR3 DNA is TGTGCCAGCAGTTTACACGGGACAGGTGCCTACGAGCAGTACTTC. Protein: CASSLHGTGAYEQYF.

In its sample, this clonotype was seen a few times. This sequence joins TRBV29-1 and TRBJ2-3, with 9 bases that match TRBD2. CDR1 and CDR2 (germline): SQVTM, ANQGSEA. Losses at the gene ends were 3 bases for V and 2 bases for J; bases not matched to a gene: 9. The CDR3 totals 16 residues. The CDR3 nucleotides read TGCAGCGTTGAGGGGATGGGACTAGCCAACACAGATACGCAGTATTTT. Residues: CSVEGMGLANTDTQYF.

The rearrangement joins TRBV15 to TRBJ1-3, with no clear D. This CDR3 comprises 16 residues. With 3 bases removed from V and 0 bases from J, the gap between germline ends came to 12 bases. In germline, CDR1 is LNHNV, CDR2 YYDKDF (reference sequence). Written as DNA, the CDR3 is TGTGCCACCAGCAGGAAGGGTGGGTCCTCTGGAAACACCATATATTTT. Encoded protein: CATSRKGGSSGNTIYF.

This clonotype was counted ten times or more. The chain recombines TRBV20-1 with TRBJ1-2, with 8 nucleotides matching TRBD1. Trimming cost V 6 bases and J 3 bases; bases outside gene matches: 9. CDR1 DFQATT and CDR2 SNEGSKA come from the germline V gene (reference sequence). There are 14 residues in the CDR3. This CDR3 reads CSAMTGESDYGYTF. CDR3 nucleotides: TGCAGTGCCATGACAGGGGAAAGCGACTATGGCTACACCTTC.

This clonotype was counted a few times. This chain joins TRBV28 and TRBJ2-7; maybe TRBD1 (5 bases). Germline values: CDR1 MDHEN, CDR2 SYDVKM. Trimming took 5 bases from V and 3 from J, leaving 8 bases between them. The CDR3 consists of 12 residues. The CDR3 here is CASSKGDYEQYF. CDR3 in DNA: TGTGCCAGCAGTAAAGGGGACTACGAGCAGTACTTC.

This clonotype was found a few times. The chain links TRBV20-1 to TRBJ1-2; 8 nucleotides line up with TRBD1. Per the germline V gene, CDR1 is DFQATT and CDR2 is SNEGSKA (reference sequence). Unmatched junction bases numbered 9, after V lost 4 bases and J lost 5 bases. The CDR3 has 14 amino acids. The CDR3 sequence: CSAIQGELTYGYTF. The CDR3 region has the DNA TGCAGTGCTATACAGGGGGAACTCACTTATGGCTACACCTTC.

Ten or more counts support this clonotype. A junction boundary mismatches the germline segment, possibly from a read error. CDR3 bases: TGTGCCAGCACCCCCACGGGATTGTCCTTCGAGCAGTACTTC. It codes for CASTPTGLSFEQYF. The chain links TRBV6-5 to TRBJ2-7, with TRBD2 as a possible D gene (5 bases). The CDR3 is made up of 14 amino acids. CDR1 is MNHEY and CDR2 is SVGAGI in the germline V gene.

V usage is TRBV20-1 and J usage is TRBJ2-7; TRBD2 aligns across 10 bases. This CDR3 has 16 residues. The germline gives CDR1 DFQATT, CDR2 SNEGSKA (reference sequence). V was pared by 2 bases and J by 2 bases, with 9 bases of the junction left unmatched. CDR3 protein: CSARSRLAGPPYEQYF. CDR3 DNA sequence: TGCAGTGCTAGATCCCGACTAGCGGGCCCTCCCTACGAGCAGTACTTC.

This clonotype was found many times. The CDR3 loop reads CATRNSGNPHEQYF. Here the CDR3 DNA reads TGTGCCACCAGGAATAGCGGGAATCCCCACGAGCAGTACTTC. V gene TRBV15 combines with J gene TRBJ2-7; 8 bases fit TRBD2. Trimming at V came to 6 bases and at J to 5 bases, leaving 9 bases not matched to a gene. Germline CDR1 reads LNHNV; CDR2 reads YYDKDF (reference sequence). The CDR3 runs to 14 residues.

This clonotype was seen ten or more times. The V gene is TRBV12-3 or TRBV12-4, the J gene TRBJ1-1; TRBD1 might be the D (6 bases). Trimming took off 4 bases at V and 1 base at J, with 10 bases between the two ends. This CDR3 spans 14 amino acids. The CDR3 DNA is TGTGCCAGCAGTTATGGGGGGCGGAACACTGAAGCTTTCTTT. Translating it yields CASSYGGRNTEAFF.

This clonotype came up a few times. This sequence joins TRBV20-1 and TRBJ1-2; no reliable D call. The CDR3 is made up of 15 amino acids. The germline V and J ends were trimmed by 0 bases and 7 bases, with 18 bases remaining between them. From germline, CDR1 is DFQATT and CDR2 SNEGSKA (reference sequence). CDR3: CSAREVVTRASGYTF. In DNA form, the CDR3 reads TGCAGTGCTAGAGAGGTAGTGACAAGGGCCTCTGGCTACACCTTC.